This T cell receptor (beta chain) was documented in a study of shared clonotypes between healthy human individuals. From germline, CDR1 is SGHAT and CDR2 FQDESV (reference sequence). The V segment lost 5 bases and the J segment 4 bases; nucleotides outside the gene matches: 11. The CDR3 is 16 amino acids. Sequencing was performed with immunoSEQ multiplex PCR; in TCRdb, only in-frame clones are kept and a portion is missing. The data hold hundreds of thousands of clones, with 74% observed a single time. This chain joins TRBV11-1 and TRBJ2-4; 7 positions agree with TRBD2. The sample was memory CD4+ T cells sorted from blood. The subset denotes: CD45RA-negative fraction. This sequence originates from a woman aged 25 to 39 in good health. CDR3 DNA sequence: TGTGCCAGCAGCCCTAGTGTCCTAGCGGTTAAAAACATTCAGTACTTC. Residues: CASSPSVLAVKNIQYF.